The clone carrying this T cell receptor (beta chain) was detected ten times or more. CDR3 length equals 12 residues. Per germline, CDR1 LNHNV and CDR2 YYDKDF (reference sequence). Trimming took off 2 bases at V and 7 bases at J, with 3 bases between the two ends. It was with unique molecular identifiers that the TCRbeta library was prepared. TCRdb used MiXCR to reprocess the PCR reads, holding one entry per CDR3 protein. Among roughly 500,000 distinct CDR3 sequences, around 12% were seen once, and the ten largest hold more than 5.5%. This sample was included in a study of T-cell reconstitution after alpha-beta-depleted transplantation in children.

The sample was PBMCs from the stem cell graft donor, taken from the stem cell graft. This receptor was obtained from a human donor who donated a stem cell graft to a child with combined immunodeficiency. This sequence joins TRBV15 and TRBJ1-6; D is undetermined. The CDR3 region has the DNA TGTGCCACCAGCAGAAACAATTCACCCCTCCACTTT. Translating gives CATSRNNSPLHF.